This T cell receptor (beta chain) was sequenced during a study of CD8+CD57+ T cells in acquired aplastic anemia. Study in general: Roughly 3 ug was the average amount of DNA from sorted CD4+ and CD8+ cells.

Profiles of TCR beta VDJ and CDR3 were generated from a genomic DNA template. One entry per CDR3 protein results from TCRdb running MiXCR on the reads. Altogether about 220,000 distinct CDR3 sequences are present, about a third being singletons, with the ten largest covering roughly 1.1%. Regarding the study as a whole: Patients and controls shared some 30 CD8+ CDR3 sequences, highly expressed in patients.

About this clonotype itself: The antigen is not known.

Sequencing was performed on sorted CD4+, CD8+, or CD8+CD57+ T cells (not recorded which) from PBMCs. The sequence was obtained from a human donor in good health, serving as a control.

DNA for the CDR3: TGCGCCAGCAGCTTGGAAGGTTTAAAAGACCGGGCTTCGATCGCTTTCTTT. It translates to CASSLEGLKDRASIAFF. The chain employs TRBV5-1 and TRBJ1-1; D is undetermined. Per germline, CDR1 SGHRS and CDR2 YFSETQ. This CDR3 contains 17 residues. Trimming removed 0 bases at V and 11 bases at J, with 26 bases between. Full variable domain (remainder filled in from reference TRBV5-1 and TRBJ1-1): KAGVTQTPRYLIKTRGQQVTLSCSPISGHRSVSWYQQTPGQGLQFLFEYFSETQRNKGNFPGRFSGRQFSNSRSEMNVSTLELGDSALYLCASSLEGLKDRASIAFFGQGTRLTVV.